What follows is one T cell receptor (beta chain) and its context. Its antigen is still unknown. Recording of this donor's CMV serostatus was not done. PCR was performed using 60 Vbeta and 13 Jbeta primers. Only in-frame clones appear in the TCRdb table, and some are missing; sequencing was by immunoSEQ multiplex PCR. Of around 150,000 clones listed, roughly three quarters are singletons. The source of the sample is a study of cytomegalovirus exposure and HLA in healthy donors. Study-wide results and limits: The authors later found most CMV-associated TCR beta chains appeared HLA-restricted. Common viral pathogens seemed to be connected with several of the most significant clusters, according to a later analysis.

This TCR came from a human donor in good health. The sample comprised PBMCs.

The CDR3 reads CASSRQGNYGYTF. CDR3 nucleotide sequence: TGTGCCAGCAGCAGACAGGGGAACTATGGCTACACCTTC. The rearrangement uses TRBV28 and TRBJ1-2; 8 nucleotides agree with TRBD1. Trimming removed 6 bases from V and 2 bases from J; junction bases left unmatched: 2. The CDR3 covers 13 residues. Germline loops: CDR1 MDHEN, CDR2 SYDVKM.